A selection of T cell receptor beta chains follows, all from one sample in a study of OX40 agonist ivuxolimab in advanced cancers. TCRdb's copy holds only in-frame clones and misses some; the assay was immunoSEQ multiplex PCR. The sample contains approximately 60,000 clones, around 83% of which appear only once. This specimen was CD4+ or CD8+ T cells sorted from blood, taken in a trial of the OX40 agonist ivuxolimab. The receptors come from an adult with an advanced solid tumor such as melanoma, head and neck, liver or kidney cancer. Each CDR3 is given with its conserved first and last residue. Fields, in order: J gene, V gene, CDR3 protein.

j_call: TRBJ1-2; v_call: TRBV19; cdr3_aa: CASSIGDSTNYGYTF
j_call: TRBJ1-1; v_call: TRBV5-1; cdr3_aa: CASAPEGDRMSTEAFF
j_call: TRBJ2-1; v_call: TRBV29-1; cdr3_aa: CSGNRGWSSYNEQFF
j_call: TRBJ1-3; v_call: TRBV2; cdr3_aa: CASRDRGNTIYF
j_call: TRBJ1-1; v_call: TRBV18; cdr3_aa: CASSSVDRNTEAFF
j_call: TRBJ2-2; v_call: TRBV27; cdr3_aa: CASSLQGLANTGELFF
j_call: TRBJ1-5; v_call: TRBV5-8; cdr3_aa: CASSSQGTSNQPQHF
j_call: TRBJ1-2; v_call: TRBV9; cdr3_aa: CASSHIQGGYGYTF
j_call: TRBJ2-1; v_call: TRBV18; cdr3_aa: CASSPGQVFNEQFF
j_call: TRBJ2-3; v_call: TRBV6-4; cdr3_aa: CASSDIAGSSDTQYF
j_call: TRBJ1-1; v_call: TRBV5-8; cdr3_aa: CASSQGQGNTAFF
j_call: TRBJ1-4; v_call: TRBV5-1; cdr3_aa: CASSLSDRTKEKLFF
j_call: TRBJ1-2; v_call: TRBV19; cdr3_aa: CASSIGVGYTF
j_call: TRBJ1-5; v_call: TRBV6-1; cdr3_aa: CASSDGGENQPQHF
j_call: TRBJ2-7; v_call: TRBV10-3; cdr3_aa: CAIRGTGYEQYF
j_call: TRBJ2-3; v_call: TRBV5-4; cdr3_aa: CATRSSGTGGPDTQYF
j_call: TRBJ2-1; v_call: TRBV7-6; cdr3_aa: CASSLGTGGLNEQFF
j_call: TRBJ1-6; v_call: TRBV6-6; cdr3_aa: CASYGTANSPLHF
j_call: TRBJ1-1; v_call: TRBV7-3; cdr3_aa: CASSLSMVANTEAFF
j_call: TRBJ1-1; v_call: TRBV6-1; cdr3_aa: CASSERSPNTEAFF
j_call: TRBJ2-1; v_call: TRBV27; cdr3_aa: CASSLRGWGLAVPPSYNEQFF
j_call: TRBJ2-1; v_call: TRBV18; cdr3_aa: CASSPVNEQFF
j_call: TRBJ1-5; v_call: TRBV13; cdr3_aa: CASSQQGAQPQHF
j_call: TRBJ2-2; v_call: TRBV5-1; cdr3_aa: CASSLWVPSGARAGDTGELFF
j_call: TRBJ2-5; v_call: TRBV18; cdr3_aa: CASARTSSSQETQYF
j_call: TRBJ1-1; v_call: TRBV18; cdr3_aa: CASSRGTGTANTEAFF
j_call: TRBJ1-2; v_call: TRBV4-1; cdr3_aa: CASSQGATPRGYTF
j_call: TRBJ2-3; v_call: TRBV9; cdr3_aa: CASSVESGVSTDTQYF
j_call: TRBJ1-1; v_call: TRBV11-2; cdr3_aa: CASSLGAGLMNTEAFF
j_call: TRBJ2-2; v_call: TRBV13; cdr3_aa: CASSLTRTRRRGGTGELFF
j_call: TRBJ2-2; v_call: TRBV21-1; cdr3_aa: CASSKGTRHWGFRVSGELFF
j_call: TRBJ2-1; v_call: TRBV7-2; cdr3_aa: CASSFTANNEQFF
j_call: TRBJ1-2; v_call: TRBV5-1; cdr3_aa: CASSLAQNGYTF
j_call: TRBJ2-5; v_call: TRBV9; cdr3_aa: CASSVAFGGGEQTQYF
j_call: TRBJ1-5; v_call: TRBV7-2; cdr3_aa: CASSIQENQPQHF
j_call: TRBJ2-7; v_call: TRBV4-1; cdr3_aa: CASSHGTEGEQYF
j_call: TRBJ2-1; v_call: TRBV19; cdr3_aa: CASSTSYNEQFF
j_call: TRBJ1-2; v_call: TRBV7-9; cdr3_aa: CASSPSRVGYGYTF
j_call: TRBJ1-5; v_call: TRBV4-1; cdr3_aa: CASSQEGGADQPQHF
j_call: TRBJ1-4; v_call: TRBV14; cdr3_aa: CASRRGTHEKLFF
j_call: TRBJ1-3; v_call: TRBV19; cdr3_aa: CASSMLGAGGNTIYF
j_call: TRBJ1-1; v_call: TRBV5-4; cdr3_aa: CASSLPSGFPSEAFF
j_call: TRBJ2-7; v_call: TRBV5-1; cdr3_aa: CASSGPGGNEQYF
j_call: TRBJ2-7; v_call: TRBV27; cdr3_aa: CASSSTHRGLQSYEQYF
j_call: TRBJ2-5; v_call: TRBV5-6; cdr3_aa: CASSLEGLAGVLRETQYF
j_call: TRBJ1-5; v_call: TRBV6-1; cdr3_aa: CASSEAGHSNQPQHF
j_call: TRBJ1-6; v_call: TRBV6-5; cdr3_aa: CATRGTGDNSPLHF
j_call: TRBJ1-3; v_call: TRBV30; cdr3_aa: CAWGGVPGNTIYF
j_call: TRBJ2-7; v_call: TRBV4-2; cdr3_aa: CASSQEWDSNYEQYF
j_call: TRBJ1-2; v_call: TRBV19; cdr3_aa: CATKLGQTDVYGYTF
j_call: TRBJ2-1; v_call: TRBV29-1; cdr3_aa: CSVKGYPSSYNEQFF
j_call: TRBJ1-4; v_call: TRBV2; cdr3_aa: CASSERTGANEKLFF
j_call: TRBJ1-6; v_call: TRBV5-6; cdr3_aa: CASSSKRFARTGVSPLHF
j_call: TRBJ1-1; v_call: TRBV10-3; cdr3_aa: CAISESGTVNTEAFF
j_call: TRBJ1-1; v_call: TRBV7-2; cdr3_aa: CASNVGGGHTEAFF